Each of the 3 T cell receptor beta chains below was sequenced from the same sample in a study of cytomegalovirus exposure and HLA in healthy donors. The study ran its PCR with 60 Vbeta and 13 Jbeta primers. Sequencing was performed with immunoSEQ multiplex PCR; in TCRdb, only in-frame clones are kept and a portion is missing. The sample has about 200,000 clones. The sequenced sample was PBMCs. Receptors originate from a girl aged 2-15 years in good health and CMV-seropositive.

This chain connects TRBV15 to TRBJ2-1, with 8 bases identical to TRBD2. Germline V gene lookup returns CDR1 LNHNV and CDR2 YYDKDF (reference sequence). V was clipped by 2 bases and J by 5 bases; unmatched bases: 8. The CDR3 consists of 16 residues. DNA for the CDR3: TGTGCCACCAGCAGAAAGGCGGGACTAGACGACAATGAGCAGTTCTTC. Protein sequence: CATSRKAGLDDNEQFF.

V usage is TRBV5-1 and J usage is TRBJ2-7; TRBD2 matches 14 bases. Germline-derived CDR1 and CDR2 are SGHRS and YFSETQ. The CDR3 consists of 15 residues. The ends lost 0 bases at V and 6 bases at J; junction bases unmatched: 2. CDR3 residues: CASSLAGTSGSEQYF. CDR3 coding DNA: TGCGCCAGCAGCTTGGCCGGGACTAGCGGGAGCGAGCAGTACTTC. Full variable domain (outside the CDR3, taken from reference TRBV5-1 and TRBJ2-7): KAGVTQTPRYLIKTRGQQVTLSCSPISGHRSVSWYQQTPGQGLQFLFEYFSETQRNKGNFPGRFSGRQFSNSRSEMNVSTLELGDSALYLCASSLAGTSGSEQYFGPGTRLTVT.

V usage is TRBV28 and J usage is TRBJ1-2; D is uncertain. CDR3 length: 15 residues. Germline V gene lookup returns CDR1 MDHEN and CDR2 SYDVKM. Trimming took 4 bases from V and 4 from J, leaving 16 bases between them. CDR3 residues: CASSSSERFFYGYTF. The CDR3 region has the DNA TGTGCCAGCAGTTCCTCCGAGCGTTTTTTCTATGGCTACACCTTC.